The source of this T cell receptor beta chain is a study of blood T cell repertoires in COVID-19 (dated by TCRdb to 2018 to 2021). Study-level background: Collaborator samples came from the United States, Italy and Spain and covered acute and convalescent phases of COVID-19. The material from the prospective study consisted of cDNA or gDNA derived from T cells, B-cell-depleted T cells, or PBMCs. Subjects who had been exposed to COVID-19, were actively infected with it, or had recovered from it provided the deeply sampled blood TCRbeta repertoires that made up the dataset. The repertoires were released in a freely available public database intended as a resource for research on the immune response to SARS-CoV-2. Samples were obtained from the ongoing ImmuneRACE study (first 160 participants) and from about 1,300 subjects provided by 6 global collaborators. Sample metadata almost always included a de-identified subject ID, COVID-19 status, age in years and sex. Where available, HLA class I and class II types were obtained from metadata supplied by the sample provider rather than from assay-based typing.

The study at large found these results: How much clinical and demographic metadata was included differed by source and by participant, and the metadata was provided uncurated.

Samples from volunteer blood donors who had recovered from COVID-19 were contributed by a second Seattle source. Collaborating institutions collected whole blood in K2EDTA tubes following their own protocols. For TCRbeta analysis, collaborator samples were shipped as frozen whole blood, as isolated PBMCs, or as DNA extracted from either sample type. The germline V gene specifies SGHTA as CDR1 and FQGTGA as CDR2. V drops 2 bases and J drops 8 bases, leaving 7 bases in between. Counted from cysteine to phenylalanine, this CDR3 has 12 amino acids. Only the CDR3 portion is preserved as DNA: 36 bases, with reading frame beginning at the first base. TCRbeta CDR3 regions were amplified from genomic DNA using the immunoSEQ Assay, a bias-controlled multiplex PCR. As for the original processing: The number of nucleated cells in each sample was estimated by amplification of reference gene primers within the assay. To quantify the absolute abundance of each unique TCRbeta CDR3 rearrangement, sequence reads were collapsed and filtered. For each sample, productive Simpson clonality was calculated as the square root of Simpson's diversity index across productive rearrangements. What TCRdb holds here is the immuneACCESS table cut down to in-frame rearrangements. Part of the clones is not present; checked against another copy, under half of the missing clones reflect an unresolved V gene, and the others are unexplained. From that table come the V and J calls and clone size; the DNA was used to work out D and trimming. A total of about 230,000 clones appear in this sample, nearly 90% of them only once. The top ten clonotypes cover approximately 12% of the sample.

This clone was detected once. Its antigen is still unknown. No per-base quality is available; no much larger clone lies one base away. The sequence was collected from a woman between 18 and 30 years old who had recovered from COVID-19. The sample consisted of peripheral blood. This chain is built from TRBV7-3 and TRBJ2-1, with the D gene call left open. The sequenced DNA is TGTGCCAGCAGCTTATTCAATGATGAGCAGTTCTTC. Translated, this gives CASSLFNDEQFF.